This TCR beta chain was sequenced in a study of blood T cell repertoires in COVID-19. For the study at large: Nucleic acid was either cDNA or gDNA, and it came from T cells, B-cell-depleted T cells, or PBMCs.

This clone was observed once. Study processing details: Estimates of nucleated cell counts were drawn from the amplification of reference gene primers. Assay: immunoSEQ multiplex PCR; the TCRdb copy retains only in-frame clones and omits some. V, J and clone size are taken as reported in that table, and D and trimming were inferred from the DNA itself. Here the sample spans approximately 100,000 clones, 90% to 95% being singletons. CDR1 is MNHEY, CDR2 SMNVEV, per germline (reference sequence). The CDR3 length is 14 residues. V was clipped by 2 bases and J by 10 bases; unmatched bases: 7. The source material was peripheral blood. The clonotype was recovered from a human donor in a cohort sampled during active COVID-19. This chain links TRBV27 with TRBJ1-4, with 7 bases aligning to TRBD1. The CDR3, as DNA: TGTGCCAGCAGTTTAGGGCAGGGGGTGGGAAAACTGTTTTTT. Translated: CASSLGQGVGKLFF. Using reference TRBV27 and TRBJ1-4 for the parts outside the CDR3, the full variable domain is EAQVTQNPRYLITVTGKKLTVTCSQNMNHEYMSWYRQDPGLGLRQIYYSMNVEVTDKGDVPEGYKVSRKEKRNFPLILESPSPNQTSLYFCASSLGQGVGKLFFGSGTQLSVL.